This T cell receptor beta chain was profiled in a study of T cell repertoires in cytomegalovirus infection. Study outcomes and limitations: Across the ex vivo response, the dominant clonotypes were HLA-C-restricted CMV-specific TCR beta clonotypes.

TCRdb itself ran the reads through MiXCR, one entry per CDR3 protein. The sample holds some 500,000 distinct CDR3 sequences, over 35% seen once. The CDR3 spans 16 residues. Between the trimmed V and J ends, which lost 2 bases and 5 bases, there was a span of 18 bases. In germline, CDR1 is SGHTA, CDR2 FQGNSA. This clonotype was counted at least ten times. Its cognate antigen is unknown. The sample consisted of cultured PBMCs, taken from culture after CMV antigen stimulation. The clonotype comes from a human donor in good health (CMV status not recorded). Some clones in this sample may be carry-over from other donors' samples. The rearrangement links TRBV7-2 to TRBJ1-2, with unresolved D. The CDR3 loop is CASSLIADEGRYGYTF. The CDR3 region has the DNA TGTGCCAGCAGCTTAATCGCGGACGAAGGCCGGTATGGCTACACCTTC.